Below are 28 T cell receptor beta chains sequenced from a single sample in a study of T cells in Graves' hyperthyroidism and ophthalmopathy. The source material, RNA transcripts, was used to amplify TCR beta CDR3 regions. An initial round of RT-PCR targeting the TCR CDR3 relied on the HTBI primer set. A single record per CDR3 protein comes from TCRdb applying MiXCR to the multiplex PCR reads. The sample shows around 300,000 distinct CDR3 sequences, roughly an eighth of them seen only once. The specimen sequenced was blood. All receptors come from a woman aged 40 to 55 with Graves' hyperthyroidism.

In this sample, this clonotype turned up once. A junction boundary mismatches the germline segment, possibly from a read error. This rearrangement joins TRBV5-1 to TRBJ1-1; D remains ambiguous. The germline V gene encodes CDR1 SGHRS and CDR2 YFSETQ. The CDR3 is 14 amino acids. CDR3 region: CASSLYGTNTEALF. The CDR3 bases are TGCGCCAGCAGCTTGTACGGTACAAACACTGAAGCTCTCTTT.

This clonotype occurred many times. CDR3 nucleotides: TGTGCCAGCAGCTGGGGGGCCTACGAGCAGTACTTC. Amino acid sequence: CASSWGAYEQYF. The genes are TRBV7-2 and TRBJ2-7; D is possibly TRBD2 (6 bases). CDR3 length: 12 amino acids. In germline, CDR1 is SGHTA, CDR2 FQGNSA. The germline V and J ends were trimmed by 4 bases and 2 bases, with 6 bases remaining between them.

The chain employs TRBV10-3 and TRBJ2-7; 13 bases fit TRBD2. This CDR3 spans 15 amino acids. The ends lost 5 bases at V and 3 bases at J; junction bases unmatched: 4. The germline V gene encodes CDR1 ENHRY and CDR2 SYGVKD. CDR3 nucleotides: TGTGCCATCAGTCCAGGACTAGCGGGAGTCTACGAGCAGTACTTC. Translated: CAISPGLAGVYEQYF.

This clonotype was recorded a few times. The chain employs TRBV20-1 and TRBJ2-7, with D possibly matching TRBD2 (6 bases). CDR1 and CDR2 from the germline V gene are DFQATT and SNEGSKA (reference sequence). V gave up 6 bases and J gave up 0 bases, with 12 bases separating them. The CDR3 length is 13 residues. CDR3 in amino acids: CSARDWSSYEQYF. The DNA for the CDR3 is TGCAGTGCAAGGGACTGGAGCTCCTACGAGCAGTACTTC.

This clonotype has ten or more counts. The chain recombines TRBV20-1 with TRBJ2-5; D is perhaps TRBD1 (6 bases). This CDR3 contains 11 residues. Germline CDR1 and CDR2: DFQATT and SNEGSKA (reference sequence). Here the CDR3 reads CSGTRQETQYF. The CDR3 nucleotides are TGCAGCGGGACACGCCAAGAGACCCAGTACTTC.

This clonotype occurred many times. The V and J genes are TRBV7-8 and TRBJ2-3, with TRBD1 matching over 7 bases. Germline assignment: CDR1 SGHVS and CDR2 FQNEAQ. With 3 bases clipped from V and 6 bases from J, the junction kept 6 bases outside the gene matches. This CDR3 spans 14 amino acids. This CDR3 is CASSLEIQGDTQYF. CDR3 bases: TGTGCCAGCAGCTTGGAGATACAGGGGGATACGCAGTATTTT.

This clonotype has ten or more counts. J is TRBJ1-1 and V is TRBV19; unclear D gene. The CDR3 has 14 residues. Per germline, CDR1 LNHDA and CDR2 SQIVND (reference sequence). The V end lost 3 bases, the J end lost 0 bases, and 8 bases lay between the germline ends. The CDR3 DNA is TGTGCCAGTAGTATTGGGCAGTTGAACACTGAAGCTTTCTTT. As protein: CASSIGQLNTEAFF. The variable domain in full, completed from reference TRBV19 and TRBJ1-1, reads DGGITQSPKYLFRKEGQNVTLSCEQNLNHDAMYWYRQDPGQGLRLIYYSQIVNDFQKGDIAEGYSVSREKKESFPLTVTSAQKNPTAFYLCASSIGQLNTEAFFGQGTRLTVV.

This clonotype was counted at least ten times. CDR3 in DNA: TGTGCCAGCAGCTTTTTACAGGGGCCCTACGAGCAGTACTTC. Translation gives CASSFLQGPYEQYF. V and J are TRBV11-2 and TRBJ2-7; 7 bases map to TRBD1. The CDR3 has 14 amino acids. Trimming at V came to 3 bases and at J to 2 bases, leaving 4 bases not matched to a gene. The germline V gene has CDR1 SGHAT and CDR2 FQNNGV.

The rearrangement links TRBV7-9 to TRBJ2-4, with D perhaps matching TRBD1 or TRBD2 (5 bases each). Germline loops: CDR1 SEHNR, CDR2 FQNEAQ (reference sequence). The CDR3 is made up of 15 amino acids. V was cut by 7 bases and J by 6 bases, with 19 bases left in between. CDR3 coding DNA: TGTGCCAGCACCCCTCGGGACCCCCGTGGAAACATTCAGTACTTC. Translation: CASTPRDPRGNIQYF.

The V and J genes are TRBV13 and TRBJ2-7, with a weak D call TRBD2 (6 bases). Germline-derived CDR1 and CDR2 are PRHDT and FYEKMQ (reference sequence). The CDR3 has 12 amino acids. Trimming left V 7 bases short and J 6 bases short, with 13 bases between. CDR3 residues: CASTRAGREQYF. The DNA for the CDR3 is TGTGCCAGCACCAGGGCGGGGCGCGAGCAGTACTTC.

This clonotype was seen only a few times. V is TRBV19 and J is TRBJ1-2; 9 bases fit TRBD1. V was clipped by 6 bases and J by 8 bases; unmatched bases: 7. This CDR3 comprises 13 residues. The germline V gene has CDR1 LNHDA and CDR2 SQIVND (reference sequence). CDR3: CASRAQGADGYTF. CDR3 bases: TGTGCCAGTAGGGCACAGGGGGCGGACGGCTACACCTTC.

This clonotype was seen at least ten times. This chain connects TRBV7-9 to TRBJ1-4, with 10 bases lining up with TRBD1. With 5 bases clipped from V and 7 bases from J, the junction kept 7 bases outside the gene matches. CDR3 length: 15 residues. Germline-derived CDR1 and CDR2 are SEHNR and FQNEAQ (reference sequence). The CDR3 DNA is TGTGCCAGCAGCCCGGGGGACAGGGGAAGTGAAAAACTGTTTTTT. Residues: CASSPGDRGSEKLFF.

This clonotype was observed many times. The chain carries TRBV10-3 and TRBJ2-3; a weak D match, TRBD1 (5 bases). The CDR3 totals 16 residues. V lost 6 bases to trimming and J lost 2 bases, with 18 bases between them. The germline gives CDR1 ENHRY, CDR2 SYGVKD. CDR3: CAIRGEVKQITDTQYF. The CDR3 DNA follows: TGTGCCATCAGAGGGGAAGTGAAGCAAATCACAGATACGCAGTATTTT.

This clonotype was counted many times. This rearrangement joins TRBV19 to TRBJ1-1, with 8 bases aligning to TRBD1. CDR1 LNHDA and CDR2 SQIVND come from the germline V gene (reference sequence). V gave up 7 bases and J gave up 5 bases; unmatched junction bases: 6. The CDR3 loop spans 13 amino acids. CDR3: CASTAHRGTEAFF. The CDR3 coding sequence is TGTGCCAGTACCGCCCACAGGGGGACTGAAGCTTTCTTT. The full variable domain, in which reference TRBV19 and TRBJ1-1 provide the parts outside the CDR3, is DGGITQSPKYLFRKEGQNVTLSCEQNLNHDAMYWYRQDPGQGLRLIYYSQIVNDFQKGDIAEGYSVSREKKESFPLTVTSAQKNPTAFYLCASTAHRGTEAFFGQGTRLTVV.

A word on this clonotype: It may be a read error: a sequence one base away is much more abundant. This sequence joins TRBV5-8 and TRBJ2-1, with TRBD1 matching over 8 bases. CDR1 is SGHTS and CDR2 is YDEGEE in the germline V gene. CDR3 length: 15 residues. The V segment lost 0 bases and the J segment 9 bases; nucleotides outside the gene matches: 8. CDR3 amino acids: CASSLDQGASSEQFF. CDR3 coding DNA: TGTGCCAGCAGCTTGGACCAGGGGGCCAGCAGTGAGCAGTTCTTC.

This clonotype was counted many times. The gene calls are TRBV6-2 or TRBV6-3 and TRBJ2-1; 10 bases line up with TRBD2. This CDR3 spans 13 amino acids. J gave up 8 bases and V 10 bases, and 8 bases lay outside the gene matches. In germline, CDR1 is MNHEY, CDR2 SVGEGT. This CDR3 is CATRTSGGDEQFF. In DNA, the CDR3 is TGTGCCACCCGGACTAGCGGCGGGGATGAGCAGTTCTTC.

This clonotype was detected only a few times. V usage is TRBV19 and J usage is TRBJ1-1; 7 bases fit TRBD1. The length of the CDR3 is 17 residues. The trim removed 4 bases at V and 2 bases at J, leaving 13 bases unmatched. The V gene's germline CDR1 is LNHDA and CDR2 SQIVND (reference sequence). As DNA, the CDR3 is TGTGCCAGTAGTACAGGGGGTAACAGACTCAGCAACACTGAAGCTTTCTTT. It yields the protein CASSTGGNRLSNTEAFF.

About this clonotype: This clone may be a read error of a much larger clone one base away. This CDR3 is missing its conserved last phenylalanine or tryptophan, likely due to a read error. In DNA form, the CDR3 reads TGTGCCAGCAGCCCCGGGTACGGCACAGATACGCAGTATCTT. It codes for CASSPGYGTDTQYL. The gene calls are TRBV5-4 and TRBJ2-3, with no clear D. The V end lost 4 bases, the J end lost 1 base, and 10 bases lay between the germline ends. The CDR3 is made up of 14 amino acids. Germline V gene sequence: CDR1 SGHNT, CDR2 YYREEE (reference sequence).

The chain recombines TRBV7-8 with TRBJ1-2; no definite D call. Looked up from germline, CDR1 is SGHVS and CDR2 is FQNEAQ. Trimming took off 2 bases at V and 7 bases at J, with 14 bases between the two ends. This CDR3 comprises 14 residues. The CDR3 here is CASSLLGAQIGYTF. In DNA form, the CDR3 reads TGTGCCAGCAGCTTATTGGGAGCCCAGATTGGCTACACCTTC.

This clonotype has ten or more counts. The J gene is TRBJ1-1, the V gene TRBV2; D may be TRBD1 (5 bases). The CDR3 is made up of 16 amino acids. Germline V gene sequence: CDR1 SNHLY, CDR2 FYNNEI. The ends were cut back, 6 bases at V and 2 bases at J, with 19 bases in the middle. The CDR3 here is CASSPRQRVINTEAFF. CDR3 nucleotide sequence: TGTGCCAGCAGCCCCCGACAGCGAGTTATTAACACTGAAGCTTTCTTT. The full variable domain, in which reference TRBV2 and TRBJ1-1 provide the parts outside the CDR3, is EPEVTQTPSHQVTQMGQEVILRCVPISNHLYFYWYRQILGQKVEFLVSFYNNEISEKSEIFDDQFSVERPDGSNFTLKIRSTKLEDSAMYFCASSPRQRVINTEAFFGQGTRLTVV.

The rearrangement uses TRBV7-9 and TRBJ2-2, with 9 bases lining up with TRBD1. CDR1 SEHNR and CDR2 FQNEAQ come from the germline V gene (reference sequence). This CDR3 has 15 residues. The J segment lost 4 bases and the V segment lost 6 bases, leaving 6 bases of the junction unmatched. This CDR3 reads CASRTGQGFTGELFF. Written as DNA, the CDR3 is TGTGCCAGCAGGACGGGACAGGGTTTCACCGGGGAGCTGTTTTTT.

This clonotype was seen at least ten times. The chain is built from TRBV24-1 and TRBJ2-3; TRBD1 matches at 10 bases. CDR1 is KGHDR, CDR2 SFDVKD, per germline. This CDR3 has 16 residues. The V and J ends lost 3 bases and 4 bases, in that order; junction bases with no gene match: 6. CDR3 sequence reads: CATSDLGGQGSDTQYF. CDR3 in DNA: TGTGCCACCAGTGATCTGGGGGGACAGGGGTCAGATACGCAGTATTTT.

This chain uses TRBV13 with TRBJ2-7, with D perhaps given as TRBD1 or TRBD2 (5 bases each). This CDR3 region has 13 residues. V was pared by 5 bases and J by 7 bases, with 15 bases between. The germline V gene encodes CDR1 PRHDT and CDR2 FYEKMQ (reference sequence). CDR3 amino acids: CASSPSGGWEQYF. The CDR3 DNA sequence: TGTGCCAGCAGCCCAAGTGGGGGTTGGGAGCAGTACTTC.

There are many counts of this clonotype. This chain connects TRBV2 to TRBJ2-1; TRBD2 matches at 8 bases. Unmatched junction bases numbered 7, after V lost 6 bases and J lost 0 bases. Germline assignment: CDR1 SNHLY and CDR2 FYNNEI. This CDR3 has 16 amino acids. The CDR3 DNA reads as TGTGCCAGCAGGGAGCGGGAGAGGGGCTCCTACAATGAGCAGTTCTTC. It encodes CASRERERGSYNEQFF.

This clonotype has more than one count but fewer than ten. A much more abundant neighbour one base away suggests this may be a read error. The chain couples TRBV2 to TRBJ2-7; D might be TRBD1 or TRBD2, each matching 6 bases. From germline, CDR1 is SNHLY and CDR2 FYNNEI. CDR3 length: 14 amino acids. The DNA for the CDR3 is TGTGCCAGCAGTGAGGGGGCGCCGGACTACGAGCAGCACTTC. This translates into CASSEGAPDYEQHF.

In this sample, this clonotype turned up many times. The chain couples TRBV14 to TRBJ1-1; possible D gene TRBD1, 6 bases. Germline CDR1 reads SGHDN; CDR2 reads FVKESK. There are 14 residues in the CDR3. Trimming pared 6 bases from V and 1 base from J, leaving 12 bases between. This CDR3 reads CASRKARGNTEAFF. The CDR3 coding sequence is TGTGCCAGCAGGAAAGCCAGGGGGAACACTGAAGCTTTCTTT. The variable domain in full, with the rest retrieved from reference TRBV14 and TRBJ1-1, is EAGVTQFPSHSVIEKGQTVTLRCDPISGHDNLYWYRRVMGKEIKFLLHFVKESKQDESGMPNNRFLAERTGGTYSTLKVQPAELEDSGVYFCASRKARGNTEAFFGQGTRLTVV.

The J gene is TRBJ2-5, the V gene TRBV9; D gene uncertain. The length of the CDR3 is 15 residues. Trimming pared 3 bases from V and 1 base from J, leaving 13 bases between. Germline values: CDR1 SGDLS, CDR2 YYNGEE. CDR3: CASSAGSRSQETQYF. As DNA, the CDR3 is TGTGCCAGCAGCGCAGGATCCAGATCCCAAGAGACCCAGTACTTC.

The chain is built from TRBV5-4 and TRBJ1-4, with D tentatively TRBD1 (6 bases). The V gene's germline CDR1 is SGHNT and CDR2 YYREEE (reference sequence). The ends were cut back, 4 bases at V and 6 bases at J, with 19 bases in the middle. CDR3 length equals 16 residues. The chain's CDR3 is CASSDNGGRGDEKLFF. The CDR3 nucleotides read TGTGCCAGCAGCGATAACGGGGGGCGCGGGGATGAAAAACTGTTTTTT. The variable domain in full, completed from reference TRBV5-4 and TRBJ1-4, reads ETGVTQSPTHLIKTRGQQVTLRCSSQSGHNTVSWYQQALGQGPQFIFQYYREEENGRGNFPPRFSGLQFPNYSSELNVNALELDDSALYLCASSDNGGRGDEKLFFGSGTQLSVL.